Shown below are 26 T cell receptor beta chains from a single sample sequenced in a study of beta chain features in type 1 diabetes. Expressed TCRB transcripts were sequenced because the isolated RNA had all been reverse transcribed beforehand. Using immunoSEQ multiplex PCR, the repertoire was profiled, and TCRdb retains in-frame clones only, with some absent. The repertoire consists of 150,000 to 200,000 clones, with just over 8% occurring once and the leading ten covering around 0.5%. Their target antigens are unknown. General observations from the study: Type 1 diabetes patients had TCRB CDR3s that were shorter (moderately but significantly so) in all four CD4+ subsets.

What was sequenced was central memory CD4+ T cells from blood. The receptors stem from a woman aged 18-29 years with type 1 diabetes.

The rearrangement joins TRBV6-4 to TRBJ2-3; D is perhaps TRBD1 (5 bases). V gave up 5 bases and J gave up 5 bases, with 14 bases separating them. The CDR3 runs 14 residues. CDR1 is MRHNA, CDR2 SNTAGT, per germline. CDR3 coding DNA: TGTGCCAGCAGTCCCACCAGGGAAGTAGATACGCAGTATTTT. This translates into CASSPTREVDTQYF.

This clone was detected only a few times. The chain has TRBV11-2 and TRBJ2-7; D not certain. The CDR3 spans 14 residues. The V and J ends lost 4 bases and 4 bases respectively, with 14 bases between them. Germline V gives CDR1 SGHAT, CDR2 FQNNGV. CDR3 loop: CASSSIEVRYEQYF. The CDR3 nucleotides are TGTGCCAGCAGCTCAATAGAGGTACGGTACGAGCAGTACTTC.

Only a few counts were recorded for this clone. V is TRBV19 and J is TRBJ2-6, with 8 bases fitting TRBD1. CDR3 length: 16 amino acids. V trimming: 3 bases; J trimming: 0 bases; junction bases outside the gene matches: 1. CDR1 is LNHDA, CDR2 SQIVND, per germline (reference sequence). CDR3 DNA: TGTGCCAGTAGTATCACAGGGGGCTCTGGGGCCAACGTCCTGACTTTC. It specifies CASSITGGSGANVLTF.

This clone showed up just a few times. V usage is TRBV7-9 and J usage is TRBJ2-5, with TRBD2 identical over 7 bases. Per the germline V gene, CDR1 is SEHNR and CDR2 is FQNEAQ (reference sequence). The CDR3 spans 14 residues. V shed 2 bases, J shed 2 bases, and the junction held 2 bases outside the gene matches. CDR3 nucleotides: TGTGCCAGCAGCTTAACGGGGGGACAAGAGACCCAGTACTTC. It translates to CASSLTGGQETQYF.

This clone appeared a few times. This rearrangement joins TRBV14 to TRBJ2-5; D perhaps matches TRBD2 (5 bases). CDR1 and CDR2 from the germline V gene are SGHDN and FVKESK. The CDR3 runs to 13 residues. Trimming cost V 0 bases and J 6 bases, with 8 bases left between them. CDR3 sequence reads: CASSQDLTKTQYF. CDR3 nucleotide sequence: TGTGCCAGCAGCCAAGATCTGACTAAGACCCAGTACTTC.

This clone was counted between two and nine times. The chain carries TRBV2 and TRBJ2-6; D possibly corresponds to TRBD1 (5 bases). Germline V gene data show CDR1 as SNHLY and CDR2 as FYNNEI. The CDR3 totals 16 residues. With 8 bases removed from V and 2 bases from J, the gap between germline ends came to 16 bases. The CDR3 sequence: CASPRESLAGANVLTF. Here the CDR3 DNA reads TGTGCCAGCCCCAGGGAATCTCTAGCTGGGGCCAACGTCCTGACTTTC.

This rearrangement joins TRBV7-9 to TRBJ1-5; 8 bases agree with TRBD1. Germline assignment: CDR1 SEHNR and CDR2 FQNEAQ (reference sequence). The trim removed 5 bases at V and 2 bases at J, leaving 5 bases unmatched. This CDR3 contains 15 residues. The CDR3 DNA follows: TGTGCCAGCAGCCCCGGACAGGGAGGCAATCAGCCCCAGCATTTT. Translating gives CASSPGQGGNQPQHF.

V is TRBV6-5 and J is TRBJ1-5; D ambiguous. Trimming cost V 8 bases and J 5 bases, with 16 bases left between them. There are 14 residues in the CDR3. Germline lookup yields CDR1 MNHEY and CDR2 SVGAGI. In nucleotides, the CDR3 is TGTGCCAGCTCTAGCGCTCAAAGGGATCAGCCCCAGCATTTT. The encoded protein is CASSSAQRDQPQHF.

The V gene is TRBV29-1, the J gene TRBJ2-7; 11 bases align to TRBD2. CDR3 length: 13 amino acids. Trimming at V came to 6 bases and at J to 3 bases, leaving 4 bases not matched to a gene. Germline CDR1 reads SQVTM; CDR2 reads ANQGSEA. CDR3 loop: CSVHTSGGYEQYF. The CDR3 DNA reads TGCAGCGTCCATACTAGCGGGGGCTACGAGCAGTACTTC.

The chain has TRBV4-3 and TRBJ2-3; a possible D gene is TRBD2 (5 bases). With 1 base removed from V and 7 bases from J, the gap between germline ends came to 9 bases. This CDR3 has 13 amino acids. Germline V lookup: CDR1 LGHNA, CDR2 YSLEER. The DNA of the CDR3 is TGCGCCAGCAGCCAAGTCGGGGATTATACGCAGTATTTT. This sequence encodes CASSQVGDYTQYF.

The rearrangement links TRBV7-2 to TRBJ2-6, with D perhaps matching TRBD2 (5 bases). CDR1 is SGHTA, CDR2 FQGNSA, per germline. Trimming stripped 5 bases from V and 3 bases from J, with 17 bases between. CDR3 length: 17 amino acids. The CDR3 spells CASSPLGVFNGANVLTF. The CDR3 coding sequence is TGTGCCAGCAGCCCCCTCGGGGTATTCAATGGGGCCAACGTCCTGACTTTC.

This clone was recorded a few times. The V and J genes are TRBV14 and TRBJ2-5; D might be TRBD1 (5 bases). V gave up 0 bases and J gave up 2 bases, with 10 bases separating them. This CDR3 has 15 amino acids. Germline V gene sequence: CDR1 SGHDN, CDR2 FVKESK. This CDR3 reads CASSQDWGFQETQYF. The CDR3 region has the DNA TGTGCCAGCAGCCAAGATTGGGGCTTTCAAGAGACCCAGTACTTC.

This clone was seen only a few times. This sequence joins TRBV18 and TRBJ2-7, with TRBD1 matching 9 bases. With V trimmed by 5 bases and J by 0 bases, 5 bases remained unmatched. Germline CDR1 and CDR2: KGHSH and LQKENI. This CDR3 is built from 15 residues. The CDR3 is CASSSGQGSSYEQYF. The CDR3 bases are TGTGCCAGCTCATCGGGACAGGGTTCCTCCTACGAGCAGTACTTC.

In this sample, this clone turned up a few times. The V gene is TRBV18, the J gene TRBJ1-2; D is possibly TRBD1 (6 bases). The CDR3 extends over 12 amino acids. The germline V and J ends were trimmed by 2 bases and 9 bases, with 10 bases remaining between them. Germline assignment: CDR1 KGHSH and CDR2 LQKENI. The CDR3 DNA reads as TGTGCCAGCTCACCAGGGGGCGCGAGCTACACCTTC. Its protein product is CASSPGGASYTF.

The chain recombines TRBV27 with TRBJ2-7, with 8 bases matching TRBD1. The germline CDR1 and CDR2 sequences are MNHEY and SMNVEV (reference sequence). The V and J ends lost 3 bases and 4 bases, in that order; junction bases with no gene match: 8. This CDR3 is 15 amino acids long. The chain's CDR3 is CASSFKSGGYYEQYF. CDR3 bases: TGTGCCAGCAGTTTCAAATCAGGGGGCTATTACGAGCAGTACTTC.

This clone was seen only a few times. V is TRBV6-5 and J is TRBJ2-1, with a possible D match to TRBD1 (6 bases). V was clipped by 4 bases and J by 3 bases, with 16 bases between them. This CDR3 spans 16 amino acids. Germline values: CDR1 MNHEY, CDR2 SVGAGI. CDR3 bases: TGTGCCAGCAGTTCCCTCGGCAGGGGACACTACAATGAGCAGTTCTTC. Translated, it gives CASSSLGRGHYNEQFF.

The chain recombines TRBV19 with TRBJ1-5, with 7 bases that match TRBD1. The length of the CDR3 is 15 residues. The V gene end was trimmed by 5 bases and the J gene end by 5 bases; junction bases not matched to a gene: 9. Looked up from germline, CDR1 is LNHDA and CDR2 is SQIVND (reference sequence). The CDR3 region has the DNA TGTGCCAGTAGTGGGTCAGGGGGTCGCCATCAGCCCCAGCATTTT. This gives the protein CASSGSGGRHQPQHF.

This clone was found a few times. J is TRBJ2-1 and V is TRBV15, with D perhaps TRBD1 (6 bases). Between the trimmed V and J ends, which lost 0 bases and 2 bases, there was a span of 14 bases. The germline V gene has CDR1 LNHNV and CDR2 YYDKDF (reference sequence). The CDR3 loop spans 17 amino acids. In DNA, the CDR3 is TGTGCCACCAGCAGAGATCAAGGAAGGACAGCCTACAATGAGCAGTTCTTC. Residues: CATSRDQGRTAYNEQFF.

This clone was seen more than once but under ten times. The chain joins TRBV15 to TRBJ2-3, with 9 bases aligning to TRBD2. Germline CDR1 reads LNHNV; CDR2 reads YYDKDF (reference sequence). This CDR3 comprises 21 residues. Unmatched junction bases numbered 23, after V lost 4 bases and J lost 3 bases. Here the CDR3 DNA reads TGTGCCACCAGCACCCGGAGCCTAGCGGGGATCGGGCGTCGGGGTACAGATACGCAGTATTTT. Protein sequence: CATSTRSLAGIGRRGTDTQYF.

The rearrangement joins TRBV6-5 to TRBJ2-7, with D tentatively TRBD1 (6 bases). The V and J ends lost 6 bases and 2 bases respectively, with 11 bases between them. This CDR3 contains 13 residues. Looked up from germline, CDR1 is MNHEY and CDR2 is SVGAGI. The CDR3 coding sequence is TGTGCCAGCAGACCCGGGACAACCTACGAGCAGTACTTC. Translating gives CASRPGTTYEQYF.

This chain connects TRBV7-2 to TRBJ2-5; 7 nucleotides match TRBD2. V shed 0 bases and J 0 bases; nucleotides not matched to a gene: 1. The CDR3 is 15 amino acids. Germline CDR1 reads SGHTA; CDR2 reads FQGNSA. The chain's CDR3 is CASSLAAGDQETQYF. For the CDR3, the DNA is TGTGCCAGCAGCTTAGCGGCGGGGGACCAAGAGACCCAGTACTTC.

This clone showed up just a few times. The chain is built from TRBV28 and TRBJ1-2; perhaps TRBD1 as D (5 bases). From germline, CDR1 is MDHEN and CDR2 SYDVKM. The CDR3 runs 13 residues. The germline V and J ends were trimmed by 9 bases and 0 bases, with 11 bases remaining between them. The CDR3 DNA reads TGTGCCAGTCAGGGAACTCCTAACTATGGCTACACCTTC. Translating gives CASQGTPNYGYTF.

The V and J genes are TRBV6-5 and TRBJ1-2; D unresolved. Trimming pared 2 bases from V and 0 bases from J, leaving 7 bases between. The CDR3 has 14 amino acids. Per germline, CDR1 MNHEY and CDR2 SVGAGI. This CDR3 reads CASSYAVTNYGYTF. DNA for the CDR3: TGTGCCAGCAGTTACGCGGTAACTAACTATGGCTACACCTTC.

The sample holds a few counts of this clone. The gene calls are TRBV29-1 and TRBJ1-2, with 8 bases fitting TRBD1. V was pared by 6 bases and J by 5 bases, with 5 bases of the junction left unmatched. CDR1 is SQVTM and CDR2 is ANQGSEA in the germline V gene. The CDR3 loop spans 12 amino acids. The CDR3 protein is CSVDRVGYGYTF. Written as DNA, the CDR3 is TGCAGCGTGGACAGGGTGGGTTATGGCTACACCTTC. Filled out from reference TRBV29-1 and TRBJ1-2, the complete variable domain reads SAVISQKPSRDICQRGTSLTIQCQVDSQVTMMFWYRQQPGQSLTLIATANQGSEATYESGFVIDKFPISRPNLTFSTLTVSNMSPEDSSIYLCSVDRVGYGYTFGSGTRLTVV.

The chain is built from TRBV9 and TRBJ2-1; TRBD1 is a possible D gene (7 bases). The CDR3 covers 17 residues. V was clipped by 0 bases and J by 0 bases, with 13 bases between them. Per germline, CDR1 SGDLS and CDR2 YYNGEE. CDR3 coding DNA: TGTGCCAGCAGCGTAGCCCGCGGGACAGACTCCTACAATGAGCAGTTCTTC. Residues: CASSVARGTDSYNEQFF.

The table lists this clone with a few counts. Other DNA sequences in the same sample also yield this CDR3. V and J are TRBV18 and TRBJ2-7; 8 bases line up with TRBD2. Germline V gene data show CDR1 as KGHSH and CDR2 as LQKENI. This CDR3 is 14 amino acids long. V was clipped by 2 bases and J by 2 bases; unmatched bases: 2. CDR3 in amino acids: CASSPTGGPYEQYF. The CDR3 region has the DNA TGTGCCAGCTCACCAACGGGAGGGCCCTACGAGCAGTACTTC.